This is a list of T cell receptor beta chains from one sample in a study of blood T cell repertoires in COVID-19. Clones were sequenced by immunoSEQ multiplex PCR, and TCRdb holds only the in-frame ones, with some missing. The sample includes approximately 210,000 clones, 92% of them seen just once. The sample consisted of peripheral blood. The source of these receptors is a man younger than 45 with acute or convalescent COVID-19. CDR3s include the opening cysteine and the closing phenylalanine or tryptophan. The D gene is left open where the match is weak. Where a row states a size, it is once, few, many or the class of an expanded clone; other rows omit it.

V gene	clone size	D gene	J gene	CDR3 DNA	CDR3 protein
TRBV5-6	.	.	TRBJ1-6	TGTGCCAGCAGCCTCACAGGGAAGGGCTCCTATAATTCACCCCTCCACTTT	CASSLTGKGSYNSPLHF
TRBV19	.	.	TRBJ1-5	TGTGCCAGTAGAGGTTGGCAGGGGAATCAGCCCCAGCATTTT	CASRGWQGNQPQHF
TRBV10-3	.	.	TRBJ2-7	TGTGCCATCAGTGAGACCGGTTTCTACGAGCAGTACTTC	CAISETGFYEQYF
TRBV7-6	once	.	TRBJ1-1	TGTGCCAGCAGCGCCGAGGCGGTCGGGGGGGCCACTGAAGCTTTCTTT	CASSAEAVGGATEAFF
TRBV14	.	TRBD1	TRBJ2-5	TGTGCCAGCAGCCACGGACAGGGGGCTCAGGAGACCCAGTACTTC	CASSHGQGAQETQYF
TRBV15	.	.	TRBJ1-2	TGTGCCACCAGCAGAGTTGGGCTCGGCTACACCTTC	CATSRVGLGYTF
TRBV28	.	.	TRBJ1-5	TGTGCCAGCAGTCCGCGCCGGGTCCAGCCCCAGCATTTT	CASSPRRVQPQHF
TRBV19	.	.	TRBJ1-2	TGTGCCAGTAGTCGACCGGGAGCGCTGCGCTATGGCTACACCTTC	CASSRPGALRYGYTF
TRBV5-8	.	.	TRBJ1-2	TGTGCCAGCAGCTTGCTTCCTTCGACAGGAAGCTATGGCTACACCTTC	CASSLLPSTGSYGYTF
TRBV29-1	.	.	TRBJ2-7	TGCAGCGTTCTACCCAGGGGCCCTCGAGACGAGCAGTACTTC	CSVLPRGPRDEQYF
TRBV29-1	.	TRBD2	TRBJ2-7	TGCAGCGGTAAATTAGCGGGAGAATCCTACGAGCAGTACTTC	CSGKLAGESYEQYF
TRBV5-1	.	.	TRBJ1-1	TGCGCCAGCAGCTTCAACGGGAACACTGAAGCTTTCTTT	CASSFNGNTEAFF
TRBV30	.	.	TRBJ2-2	TGTGCCTGGAGTGAGCCCGGGGAGCTGTTTTTT	CAWSEPGELFF
TRBV4-1	.	.	TRBJ2-6	TGCGCCAGCAGCCAGACAACATCGGTGACTGGGGCCAACGTCCTGACTTTC	CASSQTTSVTGANVLTF
TRBV6-4	.	.	TRBJ2-3	TGTGCCAGCAGGGCCGGGGATACGCAGTATTTT	CASRAGDTQYF
TRBV30	.	TRBD1	TRBJ1-5	TGTGCCTGGACTCCCGGGACAGGGGGCAGGAGCAATCAGCCCCAGCATTTT	CAWTPGTGGRSNQPQHF
TRBV18	.	TRBD1	TRBJ1-1	TGTGCCAGCTCACCCTCGACAGGGAAAGCTTTCTTT	CASSPSTGKAFF
TRBV6-6	.	TRBD1	TRBJ2-7	TGTGCCAGCAGCTCCGGGACAGGGACCTACGAGCAGTACTTC	CASSSGTGTYEQYF
TRBV6-1	.	.	TRBJ1-3	TGTGCCAGCAGTGAAGTTGGACATTCAGCGGGAAACACCATATATTTT	CASSEVGHSAGNTIYF
TRBV6-5	.	.	TRBJ2-1	TGTGCCAGCAGTTACTCGGTCACAAACTCCTACAATGAGCAGTTCTTC	CASSYSVTNSYNEQFF
TRBV3-1/TRBV3-2	.	TRBD1	TRBJ1-3	TGTGCCAGCAGCCAAGGTGACAGGGCGGGAAACACCATATATTTT	CASSQGDRAGNTIYF
TRBV5-1	.	TRBD1	TRBJ2-1	TGCGCCAGCAGCTTTACAGGGGGCACCGGGGGCAATGAGCAGTTCTTC	CASSFTGGTGGNEQFF
TRBV7-9	.	.	TRBJ1-2	TGTGCCAGCAGCCGAGGGTCTGTAGGCTACACCTTC	CASSRGSVGYTF
TRBV5-4	.	.	TRBJ2-7	TGTGCCAGCAGCCCTAACCCGATGTTGGTCTACGAGCAGTACTTC	CASSPNPMLVYEQYF
TRBV7-9	once	.	TRBJ2-2	TGTGCCAGCAGCTTAACGGGGACCGGGGAGCTGTTTTTT	CASSLTGTGELFF
TRBV5-1	.	.	TRBJ2-7	TGCGCCAGCAGCTTGGGACCAGGGAAGATCTACGAGCAGTACTTC	CASSLGPGKIYEQYF
TRBV28	.	TRBD1	TRBJ2-3	TGTGCCAGCAGTTGGGACAGGGGCACAGATACGCAGTATTTT	CASSWDRGTDTQYF
TRBV6-5	.	TRBD1	TRBJ1-6	TGTGCCAGCAGTCCTTCGGGACAGGGTAATTCACCCCTCCACTTT	CASSPSGQGNSPLHF
TRBV6-5	.	TRBD1	TRBJ2-7	TGTGCCAGCAGTTGGGAGGGGACAGGGACCCCCATGGAGCAGTACTTC	CASSWEGTGTPMEQYF
TRBV4-1	.	.	TRBJ1-6	TGCGCCAGCAGCCAAGAGGGTCCAGGTTTTAATTCACCCCTCCACTTT	CASSQEGPGFNSPLHF
TRBV29-1	once	TRBD2	TRBJ2-1	TGCAGCGTTGAAACCTTTACTAGCGGGAAAAGATACAATGAGCAGTTCTTC	CSVETFTSGKRYNEQFF